This paragraph covers one T cell receptor (beta chain) sequence. This record belongs to a study of control samples from healthy donors and cancer patients. In germline, CDR1 is SGHNT, CDR2 YENEEA. Trimming cost V 1 base and J 0 bases, with 10 bases left between them. CDR3 size: 16 residues. The assay was immunoSEQ multiplex PCR, and TCRdb's table has in-frame clones only and misses some. The table has roughly 73,000 clones, 85% to 95% seen once. This sequence was found in an older woman in good health. The rearrangement joins TRBV11-3 to TRBJ2-1, with D maybe TRBD2 (6 bases). The sample comprised blood. CDR3 region: CASSLVAGPSYNEQFF. The CDR3 DNA is TGTGCCAGCAGCTTAGTGGCGGGACCCTCCTACAATGAGCAGTTCTTC.